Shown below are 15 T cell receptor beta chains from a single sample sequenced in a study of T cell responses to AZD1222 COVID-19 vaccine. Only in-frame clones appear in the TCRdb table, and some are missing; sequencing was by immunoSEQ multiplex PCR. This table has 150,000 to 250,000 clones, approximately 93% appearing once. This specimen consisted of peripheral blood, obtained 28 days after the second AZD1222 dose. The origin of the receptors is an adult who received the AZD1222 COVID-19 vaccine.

DNA of the CDR3: TGTGCCAGCACCTCGGGAGGCGAGAACACTGAAGCTTTCTTT. Amino acid sequence: CASTSGGENTEAFF. This chain joins TRBV7-9 and TRBJ1-1; D is ambiguous. The V end lost 7 bases, the J end lost 1 base, and 13 bases lay between the germline ends. This CDR3 spans 14 amino acids. CDR1 SEHNR and CDR2 FQNEAQ come from the germline V gene (reference sequence).

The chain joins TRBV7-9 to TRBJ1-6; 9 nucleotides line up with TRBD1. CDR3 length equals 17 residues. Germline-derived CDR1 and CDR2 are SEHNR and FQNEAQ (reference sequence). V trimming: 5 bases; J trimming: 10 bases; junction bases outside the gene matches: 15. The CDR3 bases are TGTGCCAGCAGCCAGAACGACTACGGGACAGGGCAGTCACCCCTCCACTTT. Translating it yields CASSQNDYGTGQSPLHF.

DNA of the CDR3: TGTGCCACTCGGCGGACAGGGGCCTATGGCTACACCTTC. It is translated as CATRRTGAYGYTF. The chain couples TRBV6-5 to TRBJ1-2; 9 nucleotides line up with TRBD1. Trimming at V came to 10 bases and at J to 4 bases, leaving 7 bases not matched to a gene. Germline CDR1 and CDR2: MNHEY and SVGAGI. The CDR3 is 13 amino acids.

CDR3 sequence reads: CASRDSQETQYF. The CDR3 DNA reads TGTGCCAGCCGGGACAGCCAAGAGACCCAGTACTTC. This rearrangement joins TRBV7-9 to TRBJ2-5, with 7 nucleotides matching TRBD1. The V gene's germline CDR1 is SEHNR and CDR2 FQNEAQ (reference sequence). V trimming: 8 bases; J trimming: 1 base; junction bases outside the gene matches: 1. The CDR3 spans 12 residues.

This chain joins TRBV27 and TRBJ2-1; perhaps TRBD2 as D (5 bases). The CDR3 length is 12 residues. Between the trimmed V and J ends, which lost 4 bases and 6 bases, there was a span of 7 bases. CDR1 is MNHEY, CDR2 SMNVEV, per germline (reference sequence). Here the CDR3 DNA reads TGTGCCAGCAGTTCCACTAGCAATGAGCAGTTCTTC. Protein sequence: CASSSTSNEQFF.

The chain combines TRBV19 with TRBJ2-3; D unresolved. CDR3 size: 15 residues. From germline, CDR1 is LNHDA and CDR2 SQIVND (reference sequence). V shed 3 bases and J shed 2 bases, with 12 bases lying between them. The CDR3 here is CASSIGTAITDTQYF. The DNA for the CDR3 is TGTGCCAGTAGTATCGGAACTGCTATCACAGATACGCAGTATTTT.

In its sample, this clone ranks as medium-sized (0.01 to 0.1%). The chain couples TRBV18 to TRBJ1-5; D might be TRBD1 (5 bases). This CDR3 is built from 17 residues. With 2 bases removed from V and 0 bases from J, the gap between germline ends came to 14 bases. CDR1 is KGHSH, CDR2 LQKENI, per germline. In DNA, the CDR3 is TGTGCCAGCTCACCATATTCCGGGGCCCATAGCAATCAGCCCCAGCATTTT. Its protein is CASSPYSGAHSNQPQHF.

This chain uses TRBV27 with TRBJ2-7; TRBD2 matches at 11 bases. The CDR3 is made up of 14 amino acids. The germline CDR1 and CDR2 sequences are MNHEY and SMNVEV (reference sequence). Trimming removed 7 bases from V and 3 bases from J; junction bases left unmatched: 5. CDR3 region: CASNSGGAVYEQYF. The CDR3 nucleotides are TGTGCCAGCAATAGCGGGGGGGCCGTCTACGAGCAGTACTTC.

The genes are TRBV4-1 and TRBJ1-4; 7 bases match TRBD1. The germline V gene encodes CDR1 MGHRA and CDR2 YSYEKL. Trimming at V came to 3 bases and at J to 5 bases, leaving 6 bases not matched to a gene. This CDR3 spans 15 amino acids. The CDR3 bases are TGCGCCAGCAGCCAGGACAGGAAATCGAATGAAAAACTGTTTTTT. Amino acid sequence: CASSQDRKSNEKLFF.

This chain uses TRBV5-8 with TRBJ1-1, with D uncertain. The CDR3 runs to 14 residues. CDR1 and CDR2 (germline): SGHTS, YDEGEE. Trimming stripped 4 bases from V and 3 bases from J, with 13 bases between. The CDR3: CASSLGIGDTEAFF. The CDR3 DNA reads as TGTGCCAGCAGCCTCGGTATTGGGGACACTGAAGCTTTCTTT.

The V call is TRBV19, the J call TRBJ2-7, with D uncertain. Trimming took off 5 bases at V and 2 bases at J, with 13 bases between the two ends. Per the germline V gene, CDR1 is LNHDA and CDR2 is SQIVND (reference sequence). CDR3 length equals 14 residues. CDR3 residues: CASSAHLVAYEQYF. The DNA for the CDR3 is TGTGCCAGTAGTGCTCACTTGGTTGCCTACGAGCAGTACTTC.

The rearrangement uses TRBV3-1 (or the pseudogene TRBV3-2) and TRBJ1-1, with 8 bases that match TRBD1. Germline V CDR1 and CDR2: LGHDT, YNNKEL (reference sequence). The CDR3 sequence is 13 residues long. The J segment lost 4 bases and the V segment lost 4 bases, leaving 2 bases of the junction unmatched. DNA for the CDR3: TGTGCCAGCAGCCGACAGGGGAGCACTGAAGCTTTCTTT. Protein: CASSRQGSTEAFF.

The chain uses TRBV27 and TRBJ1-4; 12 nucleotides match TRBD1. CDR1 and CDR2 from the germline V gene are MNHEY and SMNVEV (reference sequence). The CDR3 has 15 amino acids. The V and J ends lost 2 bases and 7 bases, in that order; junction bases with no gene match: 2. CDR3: CASSLGTGGREKLFF. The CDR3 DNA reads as TGTGCCAGCAGTTTAGGGACAGGGGGCCGTGAAAAACTGTTTTTT.

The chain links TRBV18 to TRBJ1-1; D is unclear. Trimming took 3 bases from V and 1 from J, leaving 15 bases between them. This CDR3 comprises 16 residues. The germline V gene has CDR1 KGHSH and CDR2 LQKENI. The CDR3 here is CASSPGSPRGNTEAFF. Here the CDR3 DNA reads TGTGCCAGCTCACCTGGCTCTCCTCGAGGGAACACTGAAGCTTTCTTT.

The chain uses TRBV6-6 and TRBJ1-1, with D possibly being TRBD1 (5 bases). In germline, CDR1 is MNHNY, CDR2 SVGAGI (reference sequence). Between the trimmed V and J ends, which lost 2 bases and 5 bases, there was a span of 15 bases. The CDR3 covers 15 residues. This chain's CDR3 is CASSYGDGTGTEAFF. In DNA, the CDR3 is TGTGCCAGCAGTTACGGGGACGGGACGGGGACTGAAGCTTTCTTT.